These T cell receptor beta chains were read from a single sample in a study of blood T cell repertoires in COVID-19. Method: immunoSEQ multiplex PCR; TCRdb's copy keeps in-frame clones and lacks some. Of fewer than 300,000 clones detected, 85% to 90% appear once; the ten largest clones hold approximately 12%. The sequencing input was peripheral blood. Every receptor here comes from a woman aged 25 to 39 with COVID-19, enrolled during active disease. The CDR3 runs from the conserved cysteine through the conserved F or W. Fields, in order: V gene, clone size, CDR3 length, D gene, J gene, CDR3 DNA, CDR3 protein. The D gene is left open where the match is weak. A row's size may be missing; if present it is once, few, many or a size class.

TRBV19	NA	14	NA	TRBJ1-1	TGTGCCAGTACATACGGGACATATCACACTGAAGCTTTCTTT	CASTYGTYHTEAFF
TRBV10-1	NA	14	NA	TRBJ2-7	TGCGCCAGTACAATTCATCCGCCCTCATACGAGCAGTACTTC	CASTIHPPSYEQYF
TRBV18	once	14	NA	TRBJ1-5	TGTGCCAGCTCACCACGGGGGGGCAATCAGCCCCAGCATTTT	CASSPRGGNQPQHF
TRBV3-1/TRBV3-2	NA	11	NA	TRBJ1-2	TGTGCCAGTGGGGGGTCCTATGGCTACACCTTC	CASGGSYGYTF
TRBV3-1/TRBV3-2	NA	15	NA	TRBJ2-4	TGTGCCAGCAGCCAGTGGCGGGTAGCCAAAAACATTCAGTACTTC	CASSQWRVAKNIQYF
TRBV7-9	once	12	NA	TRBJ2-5	TGTGCCAGCAGCTATGGAGAAGAGACCCAGTACTTC	CASSYGEETQYF
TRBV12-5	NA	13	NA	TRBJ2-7	TGTGCTAGTGGTTTTAGGCAGGGCTACGAGCAGTACTTC	CASGFRQGYEQYF
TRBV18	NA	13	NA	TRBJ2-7	TGTGCCAGCTCACTGACTCCCACCTACGAGCAGTACTTC	CASSLTPTYEQYF
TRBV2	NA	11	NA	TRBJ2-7	TGTGCCCTCGGGGTCGAGTACGAGCAGTACTTC	CALGVEYEQYF
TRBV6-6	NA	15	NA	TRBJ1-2	TGTGCCAGCAGTTTAACCACCACAGGGCCCTATGGCTACACCTTC	CASSLTTTGPYGYTF
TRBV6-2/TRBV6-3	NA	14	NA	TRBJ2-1	TGTGCCAGCAGCCGTCGGGTTCCTTACAATGAGCAGTTCTTC	CASSRRVPYNEQFF
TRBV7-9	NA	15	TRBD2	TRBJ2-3	TGTGCCAGCAGCCCAGACACGGGGGGTACAGATACGCAGTATTTT	CASSPDTGGTDTQYF
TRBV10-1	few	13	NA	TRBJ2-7	TGCGCCAGCAGTGAGTCTACAGCCTACGAGCAGTACTTC	CASSESTAYEQYF
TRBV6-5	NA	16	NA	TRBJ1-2	TGTGCCAGCAGTTCCCAGGTGGGGGGGGGCGACTATGGCTACACCTTC	CASSSQVGGGDYGYTF
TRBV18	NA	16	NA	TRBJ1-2	TGTGCCAGCTCACCACCGATCCCAGATACTAACTATGGCTACACCTTC	CASSPPIPDTNYGYTF
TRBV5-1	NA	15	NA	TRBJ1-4	TGCGCCAGCGGCCCCGGGGAGGCCTATAATGAAAAACTGTTTTTT	CASGPGEAYNEKLFF
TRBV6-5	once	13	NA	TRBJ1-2	TGTGCCAGCCGGGGGGGGGCAGATTATGGCTACACCTTC	CASRGGADYGYTF
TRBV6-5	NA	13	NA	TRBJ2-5	TGTGCCAGCAGTTTGTCTCACCAAGAGACCCAGTACTTC	CASSLSHQETQYF
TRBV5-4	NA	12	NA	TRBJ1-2	TGTGCCAGCAGCCCGCCCGGGTTGGGCTACACCTTC	CASSPPGLGYTF